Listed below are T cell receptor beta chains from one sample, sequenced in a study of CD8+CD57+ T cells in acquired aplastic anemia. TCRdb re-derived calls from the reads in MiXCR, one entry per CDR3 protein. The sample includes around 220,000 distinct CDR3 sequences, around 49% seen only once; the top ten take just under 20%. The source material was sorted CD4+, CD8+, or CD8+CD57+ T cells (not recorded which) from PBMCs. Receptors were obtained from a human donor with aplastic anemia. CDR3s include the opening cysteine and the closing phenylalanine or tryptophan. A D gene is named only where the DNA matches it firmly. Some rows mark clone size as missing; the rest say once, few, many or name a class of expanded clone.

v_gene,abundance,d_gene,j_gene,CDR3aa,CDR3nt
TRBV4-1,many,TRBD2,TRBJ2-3,CASSLSGGAADTQYF,TGCGCCAGCAGCCTTAGCGGGGGGGCCGCAGATACGCAGTATTTT
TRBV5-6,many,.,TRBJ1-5,CASSLGQSSNQPQHF,TGTGCCAGCAGCTTGGGACAGAGTAGCAATCAGCCCCAGCATTTT
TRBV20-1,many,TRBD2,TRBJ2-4,CSAWAGEARNIQYF,TGCAGTGCTTGGGCGGGGGAAGCAAGAAACATTCAGTACTTC
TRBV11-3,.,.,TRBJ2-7,CASSPYPGTYEQYF,TGTGCCAGCAGTCCCTACCCCGGAACCTACGAGCAGTACTTC
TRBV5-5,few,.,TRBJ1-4,CASSFPRVGFEDEKLFF,TGTGCCAGCAGCTTCCCCCGGGTAGGGTTTGAGGATGAAAAACTGTTTTTT
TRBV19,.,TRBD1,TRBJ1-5,CASSTIRMTGYQPQHF,TGTGCCAGTAGTACAATCCGAATGACAGGGTATCAGCCCCAGCATTTT
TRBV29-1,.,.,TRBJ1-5,CSVAQGGNQPQHF,TGCAGCGTTGCTCAGGGTGGCAATCAGCCCCAGCATTTT
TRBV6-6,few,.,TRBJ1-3,CASSYGQSSGNTIYF,TGTGCCAGCAGTTATGGTCAGTCCTCTGGAAACACCATATATTTT
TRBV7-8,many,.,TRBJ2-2,CASSPNTGELFF,TGTGCCAGCAGCCCCAACACCGGGGAGCTGTTTTTT
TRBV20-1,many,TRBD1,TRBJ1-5,CSARQPQGAGNQPQHF,TGCAGTGCTAGACAACCCCAGGGGGCAGGCAATCAGCCCCAGCATTTT
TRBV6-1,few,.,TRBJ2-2,CASSEARKGPGELFF,TGTGCCAGCAGTGAAGCGCGGAAGGGGCCCGGGGAGCTGTTTTTT
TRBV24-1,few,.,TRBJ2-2,CATSDLDSLGLFF,TGTGCCACCAGTGATTTAGACTCCCTCGGGCTGTTTTTT
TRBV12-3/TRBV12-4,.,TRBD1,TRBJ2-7,CASSLGRGLEQYF,TGTGCCAGCAGTTTGGGCAGGGGGCTCGAGCAGTACTTC
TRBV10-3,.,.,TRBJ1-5,CASSDEAYQPQHF,TGTGCCAGCAGTGACGAGGCCTATCAGCCCCAGCATTTT
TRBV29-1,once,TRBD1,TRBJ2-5,CSVARDRGELETQYF,TGCAGCGTTGCCCGGGACAGGGGGGAGTTAGAGACCCAGTACTTC
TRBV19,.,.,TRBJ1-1,CASSKSRNTEAFF,TGTGCCAGTAGTAAGTCCCGGAACACTGAAGCTTTCTTT
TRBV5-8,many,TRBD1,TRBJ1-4,CASRDRVSSNEKLFF,TGTGCCAGCAGGGACAGGGTTTCGTCTAATGAAAAACTGTTTTTT
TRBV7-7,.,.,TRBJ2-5,CASSATGSGETQYF,TGTGCTAGCAGCGCTACAGGGTCCGGGGAGACCCAGTACTTC
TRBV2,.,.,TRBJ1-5,CASSVGGRPQHF,TGTGCCAGCAGTGTCGGGGGAAGGCCCCAGCATTTT
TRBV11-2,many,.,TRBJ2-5,CASSLDVLQETQYF,TGTGCCAGCAGCTTAGACGTCCTCCAAGAGACCCAGTACTTC
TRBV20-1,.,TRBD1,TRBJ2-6,CSASSPGTAIYGANVLTF,TGCAGTGCCAGCTCCCCCGGGACAGCCATTTATGGGGCCAACGTCCTGACTTTC
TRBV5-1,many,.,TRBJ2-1,CASATLRSGTNEQFF,TGCGCCAGCGCCACTCTTAGGTCGGGCACCAATGAGCAGTTCTTC
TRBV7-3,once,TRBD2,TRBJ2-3,CASSLGTWAGGGADTQYF,TGTGCCAGCAGCTTAGGGACATGGGCGGGAGGAGGTGCAGATACGCAGTATTTT
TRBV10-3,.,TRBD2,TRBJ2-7,CAISPRSGAGEQYF,TGTGCCATCAGTCCTCGTAGCGGGGCAGGCGAGCAGTACTTC
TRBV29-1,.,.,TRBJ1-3,CSVEANLGDTIYF,TGCAGCGTTGAAGCGAACTTGGGGGACACCATATATTTT